This TCR beta chain was captured by sequencing in a study of blood T cell repertoires in COVID-19 (dated by TCRdb to 2020 to 2022). In the study overall: Samples from collaborators originated in the United States, Italy and Spain and spanned both the acute and convalescent phases of COVID-19. The material from the prospective study consisted of cDNA or gDNA derived from T cells, B-cell-depleted T cells, or PBMCs. Subjects who had been exposed to COVID-19, were actively infected with it, or had recovered from it provided the deeply sampled blood TCRbeta repertoires that made up the dataset. The repertoires were released in a freely available public database meant as a resource for research on the immune response to SARS-CoV-2. Samples came from the ongoing ImmuneRACE study (first 160 participants) plus 1,254 subjects from 6 global collaborators. Sample metadata almost always included a de-identified subject ID, COVID-19 status, age in years and sex. HLA class I and class II types, where available, came from metadata supplied by the sample provider rather than from assay-based typing.

The investigation overall reported the following: Clinical and demographic metadata were provided uncurated, with the amount varying by source and participant.

TCRbeta CDR3 regions were amplified from genomic DNA using the immunoSEQ Assay, a bias-controlled multiplex PCR. In the paper's pipeline: The number of nucleated cells in each sample was estimated by amplification of reference gene primers within the assay. To quantify the absolute abundance of each unique TCRbeta CDR3 rearrangement, sequence reads were collapsed and filtered. For each sample, productive Simpson clonality was calculated as the square root of Simpson's diversity index across productive rearrangements. Entries here come from immuneACCESS through TCRdb and include only in-frame sequences with V and J called. Some clones fail to appear in such tables; in the studies checked, an unresolved V gene covers under half of the shortfall, and the cause of the remainder is unknown. From that table come the V and J calls and clone size; the DNA was used to work out D and trimming. The sample records a few hundred thousand clones, about 90% of which are singletons. The ten largest clones capture 0.65% to 1% of the sample.

In Seattle, one collaborating source enrolled patients while the infection was active and tracked those patients longitudinally over the course of disease. Whole blood was collected in K2EDTA tubes by collaborating institutions according to the institutions' own protocols. For TCRbeta analysis, collaborator samples were shipped as frozen whole blood, as isolated PBMCs, or as DNA extracted from either sample type. The junction carries 12 bases between V and J, which are trimmed by 6 bases and 6 bases respectively. CDR3 length: 12 amino acids, cysteine to phenylalanine. The kept DNA is CDR3 alone, 36 bases in frame from the first base. As regards this clone: The antigen it recognizes is unknown. No base-level quality is on record; no much larger clone is a single base apart.

This receptor was obtained from a man between 18 and 29 years old with COVID-19, enrolled during active disease. The chain is assembled from TRBV12-3 or TRBV12-4 and TRBJ2-7; no D gene call is confident. Sequenced sample: peripheral blood. This receptor carries the CDR3 CASSSPLSEQYF. At the DNA level, the sequence is TGTGCCAGCAGCTCCCCTTTGTCCGAGCAGTACTTC.